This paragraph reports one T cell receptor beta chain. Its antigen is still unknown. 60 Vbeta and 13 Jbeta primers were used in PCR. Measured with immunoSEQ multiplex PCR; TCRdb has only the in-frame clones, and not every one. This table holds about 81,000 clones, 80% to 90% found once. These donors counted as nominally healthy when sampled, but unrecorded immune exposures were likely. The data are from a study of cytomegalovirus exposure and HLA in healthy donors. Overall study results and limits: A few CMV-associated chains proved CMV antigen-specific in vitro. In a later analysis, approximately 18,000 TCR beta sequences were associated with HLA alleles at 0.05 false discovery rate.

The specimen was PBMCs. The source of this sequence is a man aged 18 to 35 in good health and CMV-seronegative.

CDR3 sequence (DNA): TGTGCCATCGGGAAGGGATGGGGCGAGCCCCAGCATTTT. Protein: CAIGKGWGEPQHF. This chain uses TRBV10-3 with TRBJ1-5; D is possibly TRBD1 (5 bases). V was clipped by 8 bases and J by 8 bases, with 16 bases between them. Germline V gene sequence: CDR1 ENHRY, CDR2 SYGVKD. The CDR3 covers 13 residues.